Listed below are T cell receptor beta chains from one sample, sequenced in a study of cytomegalovirus exposure and HLA in healthy donors. TCRdb's table, derived via immunoSEQ multiplex PCR, lists solely in-frame clones and lacks some. The sample contains 180,000 or so clones, 82% of which appear only once. Specimen: PBMCs. Source of these receptors: a male donor in good health and CMV-seronegative. The CDR3 runs from the conserved cysteine through the conserved F or W. A D gene is named only where the DNA matches it firmly. Only part of the rows carry a size: once, few, many, or a class if the clone is expanded.

d_call: TRBD1
clone_size: .
j_call: TRBJ1-1
v_call: TRBV18
cdr3_aa: CASSRDRGSPEAFF
cdr3_nt: TGTGCCAGCTCACGGGACAGGGGGTCCCCTGAAGCTTTCTTT

d_call: .
clone_size: .
j_call: TRBJ1-1
v_call: TRBV14
cdr3_aa: CASSPRDYRNTEAFF
cdr3_nt: TGTGCCAGCAGCCCCCGGGACTATAGGAACACTGAAGCTTTCTTT

d_call: .
clone_size: .
j_call: TRBJ1-1
v_call: TRBV20-1
cdr3_aa: CSADQGSVAFF
cdr3_nt: TGCAGTGCTGACCAGGGGTCGGTTGCTTTCTTT

d_call: TRBD1
clone_size: .
j_call: TRBJ2-2
v_call: TRBV18
cdr3_aa: CASSNRGQTGELFF
cdr3_nt: TGTGCCAGCTCAAACAGGGGGCAGACCGGGGAGCTGTTTTTT

d_call: TRBD1
clone_size: once
j_call: TRBJ2-1
v_call: TRBV5-1
cdr3_aa: CASSTTGTGRFDEQFF
cdr3_nt: TGCGCCAGCAGCACGACCGGGACAGGGCGTTTCGATGAGCAGTTCTTC

d_call: TRBD1
clone_size: .
j_call: TRBJ2-5
v_call: TRBV28
cdr3_aa: CASRGQGGETQYF
cdr3_nt: TGTGCCAGCAGGGGACAGGGAGGGGAGACCCAGTACTTC

d_call: .
clone_size: .
j_call: TRBJ1-1
v_call: TRBV27
cdr3_aa: CASSLSGRGLGTEAFF
cdr3_nt: TGTGCCAGCAGTTTATCCGGGCGGGGTTTGGGCACTGAAGCTTTCTTT

d_call: .
clone_size: .
j_call: TRBJ1-3
v_call: TRBV28
cdr3_aa: CASRDPIGGSGNTIYF
cdr3_nt: TGTGCCAGCAGAGACCCGATAGGGGGCTCTGGAAACACCATATATTTT

d_call: .
clone_size: .
j_call: TRBJ1-3
v_call: TRBV4-3
cdr3_aa: CASSQGGEFGNTIYF
cdr3_nt: TGCGCCAGCAGCCAGGGCGGGGAATTTGGAAACACCATATATTTT

d_call: .
clone_size: once
j_call: TRBJ2-5
v_call: TRBV7-2
cdr3_aa: CASSLGSAVQETQYF
cdr3_nt: TGTGCCAGCAGCTTAGGCAGTGCTGTCCAAGAGACCCAGTACTTC

d_call: TRBD1
clone_size: .
j_call: TRBJ1-6
v_call: TRBV6-5
cdr3_aa: CASRNLQGVSSPLHF
cdr3_nt: TGTGCCAGCAGAAACCTACAGGGGGTGAGTTCACCCCTCCACTTT

d_call: TRBD1
clone_size: .
j_call: TRBJ2-1
v_call: TRBV5-1
cdr3_aa: CASSLSIWTGGIRSYNEQFF
cdr3_nt: TGCGCCAGCAGCTTGTCGATCTGGACAGGGGGCATTCGTTCCTACAATGAGCAGTTCTTC

d_call: TRBD2
clone_size: .
j_call: TRBJ2-3
v_call: TRBV12-5
cdr3_aa: CASGLVEKFSTSGSRRADTQYF
cdr3_nt: TGTGCTAGTGGTTTGGTAGAAAAGTTTTCGACTAGCGGGAGTCGGAGGGCAGATACGCAGTATTTT

d_call: .
clone_size: .
j_call: TRBJ1-5
v_call: TRBV2
cdr3_aa: CASSDDRARQPQHF
cdr3_nt: TGTGCCAGCAGTGACGACCGAGCGCGTCAGCCCCAGCATTTT

d_call: TRBD1
clone_size: .
j_call: TRBJ1-2
v_call: TRBV10-3
cdr3_aa: CAISEDRDYGYTF
cdr3_nt: TGTGCCATCAGTGAAGACAGGGACTATGGCTACACCTTC

d_call: .
clone_size: .
j_call: TRBJ2-1
v_call: TRBV20-1
cdr3_aa: CSATPNSEQFF
cdr3_nt: TGCAGTGCTACCCCCAACAGTGAGCAGTTCTTC

d_call: .
clone_size: .
j_call: TRBJ2-2
v_call: TRBV5-6
cdr3_aa: CASSLEVADNRVDGELFF
cdr3_nt: TGTGCCAGCAGCTTGGAGGTAGCGGACAACCGTGTGGACGGGGAGCTGTTTTTT

d_call: .
clone_size: .
j_call: TRBJ1-3
v_call: TRBV9
cdr3_aa: CASSVDGGNTIYF
cdr3_nt: TGTGCCAGCAGCGTAGACGGTGGAAACACCATATATTTT

d_call: .
clone_size: .
j_call: TRBJ2-7
v_call: TRBV21-1
cdr3_aa: CASSKKVQDF
cdr3_nt: TGTGCCAGCAGCAAAAAGGTGCAGGACTTC

d_call: TRBD2
clone_size: few
j_call: TRBJ2-7
v_call: TRBV7-2
cdr3_aa: CASSLGPSGKSSYEQYF
cdr3_nt: TGTGCCAGCAGCTTAGGGCCCAGCGGGAAAAGCTCCTACGAGCAGTACTTC

d_call: .
clone_size: .
j_call: TRBJ2-7
v_call: TRBV12-5
cdr3_aa: CASALDRSEQYF
cdr3_nt: TGTGCTAGTGCCCTTGACAGGAGCGAGCAGTACTTC

d_call: TRBD1
clone_size: .
j_call: TRBJ2-7
v_call: TRBV7-8
cdr3_aa: CASSFEDRVGEQYF
cdr3_nt: TGTGCCAGCAGCTTTGAGGACAGGGTCGGGGAGCAGTACTTC

d_call: .
clone_size: .
j_call: TRBJ2-7
v_call: TRBV5-1
cdr3_aa: CASSQSWGAYEQYF
cdr3_nt: TGCGCCAGCAGTCAAAGTTGGGGGGCCTACGAGCAGTACTTC

d_call: TRBD1
clone_size: .
j_call: TRBJ1-1
v_call: TRBV27
cdr3_aa: CASRTTGTEAFF
cdr3_nt: TGTGCCAGCAGGACGACAGGGACTGAAGCTTTCTTT

d_call: .
clone_size: few
j_call: TRBJ2-5
v_call: TRBV9
cdr3_aa: CASSVDWDSLSGETQYF
cdr3_nt: TGTGCCAGCAGCGTAGACTGGGACTCCCTGTCGGGTGAGACCCAGTACTTC

d_call: TRBD1
clone_size: .
j_call: TRBJ2-4
v_call: TRBV29-1
cdr3_aa: CSVEGPRGPKNIQYF
cdr3_nt: TGCAGCGTTGAGGGCCCCAGGGGGCCAAAAAACATTCAGTACTTC

d_call: .
clone_size: .
j_call: TRBJ1-4
v_call: TRBV6-6
cdr3_aa: CASRDPAGEKLFF
cdr3_nt: TGTGCCAGCAGGGACCCCGCGGGTGAAAAACTGTTTTTT

d_call: .
clone_size: .
j_call: TRBJ1-6
v_call: TRBV10-1
cdr3_aa: CARDPRVGSPLHF
cdr3_nt: TGCGCCAGAGACCCCAGGGTAGGTTCACCCCTCCACTTT

d_call: .
clone_size: .
j_call: TRBJ2-4
v_call: TRBV6-5
cdr3_aa: CASSSWRGSALLF
cdr3_nt: TGTGCCAGCTCCTCCTGGAGGGGTTCCGCGTTACTTTTC

d_call: TRBD1
clone_size: .
j_call: TRBJ1-4
v_call: TRBV12-5
cdr3_aa: CASGLMTGATNEKLFF
cdr3_nt: TGTGCTAGTGGTTTGATGACAGGGGCAACTAATGAAAAACTGTTTTTT

d_call: .
clone_size: .
j_call: TRBJ2-3
v_call: TRBV27
cdr3_aa: CASCWGTSTDTQYF
cdr3_nt: TGTGCCAGCTGCTGGGGCACTAGCACAGATACGCAGTATTTT

d_call: TRBD2
clone_size: .
j_call: TRBJ2-5
v_call: TRBV27
cdr3_aa: CASSPERGGLETQYF
cdr3_nt: TGTGCCAGCAGTCCCGAGCGGGGGGGCCTTGAGACCCAGTACTTC

d_call: .
clone_size: few
j_call: TRBJ1-1
v_call: TRBV19
cdr3_aa: CASSINNLNTEAFF
cdr3_nt: TGTGCCAGTAGTATCAACAATTTGAACACTGAAGCTTTCTTT

d_call: TRBD2
clone_size: .
j_call: TRBJ2-4
v_call: TRBV7-2
cdr3_aa: CASSLVASGKIAKNIQYF
cdr3_nt: TGTGCCAGCAGCTTAGTGGCTAGCGGAAAAATAGCCAAAAACATTCAGTACTTC

d_call: .
clone_size: .
j_call: TRBJ2-1
v_call: TRBV7-6
cdr3_aa: CASSRYSGDEQFF
cdr3_nt: TGTGCCAGCAGCCGATATTCGGGAGATGAGCAGTTCTTC

d_call: .
clone_size: .
j_call: TRBJ1-5
v_call: TRBV5-1
cdr3_aa: CASSLEAGINQPQHF
cdr3_nt: TGCGCCAGCAGCTTGGAGGCCGGGATCAATCAGCCCCAGCATTTT

d_call: TRBD1
clone_size: few
j_call: TRBJ1-5
v_call: TRBV5-1
cdr3_aa: CASSASGTVNQPQHF
cdr3_nt: TGCGCCAGCAGCGCCTCCGGGACAGTCAATCAGCCCCAGCATTTT

d_call: .
clone_size: .
j_call: TRBJ1-5
v_call: TRBV4-3
cdr3_aa: CASSQDGREDQPQHF
cdr3_nt: TGCGCCAGCAGCCAAGACGGCAGGGAGGATCAGCCCCAGCATTTT

d_call: .
clone_size: .
j_call: TRBJ2-7
v_call: TRBV28
cdr3_aa: CASSLRVLNEQYF
cdr3_nt: TGTGCCAGCAGTCTCAGGGTCCTCAACGAGCAGTACTTC

d_call: .
clone_size: .
j_call: TRBJ2-3
v_call: TRBV6-4
cdr3_aa: CASSDSTGSTDTQYF
cdr3_nt: TGTGCCAGCAGTGACTCGACAGGTAGCACAGATACGCAGTATTTT